Here is one TCR beta chain with its context. Its specificity is unknown. Participants comprised healthy donors of bone marrow. CDR1 is KGHSH, CDR2 LQKENI, per germline. CDR3 length: 15 residues. V was trimmed by 0 bases and J by 0 bases, leaving 6 bases between them. The data originate from a study of cytomegalovirus exposure and HLA in healthy donors. Regarding the study as a whole: From TCR beta sequences, most subjects' HLA-A and HLA-B alleles were reportedly predicted accurately. Presence/absence analysis assumed near-uniform sequencing depth across donors.

Primers included in the PCR were 60 Vbeta and 13 Jbeta primers. TCRdb keeps only in-frame clones here, not all; method: immunoSEQ multiplex PCR. This table has roughly 150,000 clones, roughly 80% appearing once. The V call is TRBV18, the J call TRBJ1-5; D unresolved. The sequence was collected from a young man in good health and CMV-seropositive. The sequencing input was PBMCs. CDR3 loop: CASSPPSYSNQPQHF. CDR3 DNA sequence: TGTGCCAGCTCACCACCGTCTTATAGCAATCAGCCCCAGCATTTT.